Each of the 12 T cell receptor beta chains below was sequenced from the same sample in a study of blood T cells in healthy people across ages. Combining a sample-barcoded 5' primer with a J-beta primer mix, a second PCR ran for roughly 7 to 12 cycles. Each CDR3 protein gets one entry after TCRdb re-called the 5' RACE reads with MiXCR. The sample gives roughly 1.7 million distinct CDR3 sequences, about 31% of which show up once; about 10% is in the top ten. What was sequenced was blood. These receptors were collected from a woman in her twenties or thirties in good health.

The genes are TRBV2 and TRBJ2-2; tentative D call: TRBD1 (5 bases). Germline V gene data show CDR1 as SNHLY and CDR2 as FYNNEI. Trimming removed 8 bases from V and 1 base from J, with 11 bases in between. This CDR3 has 14 amino acids. The CDR3 DNA sequence: TGTGCCAGCGAGAGGACACTGAACACCGGGGAGCTGTTTTTT. It yields the protein CASERTLNTGELFF.

The chain recombines TRBV7-9 with TRBJ2-2, with no clear D. The CDR3 is 16 amino acids. Germline V gene sequence: CDR1 SEHNR, CDR2 FQNEAQ (reference sequence). V was clipped by 3 bases and J by 0 bases, with 11 bases between them. The CDR3 region is CASSFVVTANTGELFF. The DNA for the CDR3 is TGTGCCAGCAGCTTCGTCGTGACCGCGAACACCGGGGAGCTGTTTTTT. Looking up the rest from reference TRBV7-9 and TRBJ2-2 gives the full variable domain: DTGVSQNPRHKITKRGQNVTFRCDPISEHNRLYWYRQTLGQGPEFLTYFQNEAQLEKSRLLSDRFSAERPKGSFSTLEIQRTEQGDSAMYLCASSFVVTANTGELFFGEGSRLTVL.

Only a few counts were recorded for this clonotype. This CDR3 reads CASSQDGGSDEQYF. CDR3 bases: TGTGCCAGCAGCCAAGATGGGGGTAGCGACGAGCAGTACTTC. The V and J genes are TRBV3-1 and TRBJ2-7, with D perhaps given as TRBD1 or TRBD2 (5 bases each). The CDR3 totals 14 residues. The V gene lost 0 bases and the J gene lost 5 bases, with 11 bases spanning the gap. The germline V gene encodes CDR1 LGHDT and CDR2 YNNKEL (reference sequence).

The count of this clonotype is one. The chain carries TRBV12-3 or TRBV12-4 and TRBJ2-3, with TRBD2 matching 10 bases. The ends lost 4 bases at V and 2 bases at J; junction bases unmatched: 15. The CDR3 spans 19 residues. CDR3 region: CASSSWRLAGDPDTDTQYF. The CDR3 nucleotides read TGTGCCAGCAGTTCCTGGCGGCTAGCGGGAGACCCAGACACAGATACGCAGTATTTT.

In this sample, this clonotype turned up a few times. The chain recombines TRBV21-1 with TRBJ2-5; TRBD2, the table's D call, was not compared with the DNA. TRBV21-1 is a pseudogene locus. The CDR3 consists of 22 residues. The chain's CDR3 is CASSTMTSGGAQEGFRQETQYF. CDR3 coding DNA: TGTGCCAGCAGCACTATGACTAGCGGGGGGGCCCAGGAGGGGTTCCGGCAAGAGACCCAGTACTTC.

The genes are TRBV24-1 and TRBJ2-5, with 8 positions matching TRBD1. CDR1 is KGHDR and CDR2 is SFDVKD in the germline V gene. Germline trimming cut 1 base from V and 3 bases from J; bases unmatched to any gene: 9. CDR3 length: 17 amino acids. As DNA, the CDR3 is TGTGCCACCAGTGATTTCCGACAGGGGATCGGTAAAGAGACCCAGTACTTC. This encodes CATSDFRQGIGKETQYF.

The chain recombines TRBV7-8 with TRBJ2-3, with TRBD1 matching over 8 bases. V lost 5 bases to trimming and J lost 1 base; unmatched junction nucleotides: 8. This CDR3 is built from 16 residues. CDR1 and CDR2 (germline): SGHVS, FQNEAQ. DNA of the CDR3: TGTGCCAGCAGCCCCCGACAGGGGTCGGGCACAGATACGCAGTATTTT. This gives the protein CASSPRQGSGTDTQYF.

The gene calls are TRBV5-1 and TRBJ1-2; 8 nucleotides align to TRBD1. This CDR3 comprises 15 residues. V was pared by 1 base and J by 2 bases, with 4 bases of the junction left unmatched. From germline, CDR1 is SGHRS and CDR2 YFSETQ. This CDR3 reads CASSLQRQGNYGYTF. The CDR3 region has the DNA TGCGCCAGCAGCTTGCAGCGACAGGGGAACTATGGCTACACCTTC. Full variable domain (missing parts from reference TRBV5-1 and TRBJ1-2): KAGVTQTPRYLIKTRGQQVTLSCSPISGHRSVSWYQQTPGQGLQFLFEYFSETQRNKGNFPGRFSGRQFSNSRSEMNVSTLELGDSALYLCASSLQRQGNYGYTFGSGTRLTVV.

This clonotype was picked up a small number of times. The J gene is TRBJ1-2, the V gene TRBV5-1; 8 bases are shared with TRBD1. The CDR3 sequence is 14 residues long. In germline, CDR1 is SGHRS, CDR2 YFSETQ. The V segment lost 4 bases and the J segment 6 bases; nucleotides outside the gene matches: 8. The CDR3 DNA is TGCGCCAGCAGCCAGGGACAGGCCTACGATGGCTACACCTTC. Translating gives CASSQGQAYDGYTF.

The chain links TRBV2 to TRBJ2-1; the D gene is possibly TRBD2 (6 bases). The CDR3 spans 15 residues. Germline V gene data show CDR1 as SNHLY and CDR2 as FYNNEI. Trimming removed 2 bases from V and 1 base from J, with 9 bases in between. CDR3 nucleotide sequence: TGTGCCAGCAGTGAACCGGGACTGTCCTACAATGAGCAGTTCTTC. This encodes CASSEPGLSYNEQFF.

Many counts were recorded for this clonotype. V gene TRBV4-1 combines with J gene TRBJ2-3; possibly TRBD1 or TRBD2 for D (5 bases each). CDR3 size: 15 residues. V lost 1 base, J lost 2 bases, and 10 bases lay in between. The germline V gene has CDR1 MGHRA and CDR2 YSYEKL. CDR3 loop: CASSQGGGLTDTQYF. CDR3 DNA: TGCGCCAGCAGCCAAGGTGGGGGTCTCACAGATACGCAGTATTTT.

The chain links TRBV20-1 to TRBJ2-1; D may correspond to TRBD1 or TRBD2 (5 bases each). V was trimmed by 0 bases and J by 7 bases, leaving 22 bases between them. CDR1 and CDR2 (germline): DFQATT, SNEGSKA (reference sequence). The CDR3 spans 17 residues. The CDR3 reads CSARDRDVGRLRNEQFF. In DNA, the CDR3 is TGCAGTGCTAGAGATAGGGACGTTGGTCGGCTGAGGAATGAGCAGTTCTTC.